The 30 T cell receptor beta chains reported below all come from one sample, sequenced in a study of shared clonotypes between healthy human individuals. Naive CD8 populations comprised CD45RO-negative cells positively selected for CCR7, excluding terminally differentiated effector memory CD45RA+ cells. TCRdb keeps only in-frame clones here, not all; method: immunoSEQ multiplex PCR. This repertoire shows roughly 2,000,000 clones, roughly 95% found once; its top ten account for roughly 1%. Sequenced material: naive CD8+ T cells sorted from blood. The source of these receptors is a man aged 18 to 29 in good health.

This rearrangement joins TRBV5-3 to TRBJ2-1, with D possibly matching TRBD2 (6 bases). TRBV5-3 is given ORF status, its function remaining uncertain. This CDR3 region has 18 residues. Trimming cost V 4 bases and J 2 bases, with 22 bases left between them. This CDR3 reads CARSVCLLGTLPYNEQFF. In DNA form, the CDR3 reads TGTGCCAGAAGCGTCTGTCTACTCGGGACTCTTCCCTACAATGAGCAGTTCTTC.

Only a few counts were recorded for this clone. The CDR3 coding sequence is TGTGCCAGCAGCTTAGTTTACGAGCAGTACTTC. It is translated as CASSLVYEQYF. The rearrangement uses TRBV7-4 and TRBJ2-7; D is undetermined. Germline CDR1 is SGHVT and CDR2 is SQSDAQ. This CDR3 is built from 11 residues. Trimming left V 1 base short and J 4 bases short, with 2 bases between.

The chain joins TRBV19 to TRBJ2-7; D remains ambiguous. Germline V lookup: CDR1 LNHDA, CDR2 SQIVND (reference sequence). V was shortened by 7 bases and J by 2 bases, with 12 bases between the two germline ends. The CDR3 is 13 amino acids. CDR3 loop: CASNPDGTYEQYF. The CDR3 nucleotides are TGTGCCAGTAACCCCGACGGAACCTACGAGCAGTACTTC.

The chain combines TRBV25-1 with TRBJ2-3; unclear D gene. V gave up 4 bases and J gave up 1 base, with 9 bases separating them. Germline lookup yields CDR1 MGHDK and CDR2 SYGVNS. This CDR3 region has 14 residues. Written as DNA, the CDR3 is TGTGCCAGCAGTGTGGGCGTCGGCACAGATACGCAGTATTTT. Encoded protein: CASSVGVGTDTQYF.

The rearrangement links TRBV30 to TRBJ1-1; D perhaps matches TRBD1 (6 bases). Per the germline V gene, CDR1 is GTSNPN and CDR2 is SVGIG (reference sequence). The CDR3 contains 15 residues. V was pared by 0 bases and J by 1 base, with 12 bases between. The CDR3, as DNA: TGTGCCTGGAGTGTACTTCCAGGGGCGAACACTGAAGCTTTCTTT. It is translated as CAWSVLPGANTEAFF.

The V gene is TRBV2, the J gene TRBJ2-5; 9 nucleotides align to TRBD2. Germline CDR1 SNHLY, CDR2 FYNNEI. This CDR3 has 15 residues. J was trimmed by 5 bases and V by 3 bases; bases with no gene match: 7. The chain's CDR3 is CASSETSGLGETQYF. CDR3 nucleotides: TGTGCCAGCAGTGAGACTAGCGGTCTTGGGGAGACCCAGTACTTC.

The chain couples TRBV4-3 to TRBJ2-1, with 15 bases identical to TRBD2. V gave up 5 bases and J gave up 6 bases; unmatched junction bases: 5. The CDR3 sequence is 16 residues long. Germline-derived CDR1 and CDR2 are LGHNA and YSLEER. The CDR3 DNA is TGCGCCAGCAGCAAAACGGGACTAGCGGGAGGCAATGAGCAGTTCTTC. It encodes CASSKTGLAGGNEQFF.

The V and J genes are TRBV7-2 and TRBJ1-6, with TRBD1 matching 11 bases. V lost 1 base and J lost 10; bases outside the gene matches: 9. CDR3 length: 17 amino acids. CDR1 SGHTA and CDR2 FQGNSA come from the germline V gene. The CDR3 is CASSLVGTGTGGSPLHF. The CDR3 DNA sequence: TGTGCCAGCAGCTTAGTGGGAACCGGGACAGGGGGATCACCCCTCCACTTT.

The V gene is TRBV10-3, the J gene TRBJ2-7, with D possibly TRBD2 on 6 matching bases. Trimming left V 7 bases short and J 5 bases short, with 21 bases between. Germline V gene sequence: CDR1 ENHRY, CDR2 SYGVKD. The CDR3 consists of 15 residues. CDR3 bases: TGTGCCATCACCAGACAGAGTGGAGGGCCTGACGAGCAGTACTTC. As protein: CAITRQSGGPDEQYF.

CDR3 nucleotide sequence: TGTGCCAGCAGTGAGAACAGGTGGGGCAATCAGCCCCAGCATTTT. It is translated as CASSENRWGNQPQHF. The genes are TRBV6-1 and TRBJ1-5; possible D gene TRBD1, 5 bases. V lost 3 bases and J lost 2, with 11 bases in between. Germline lookup yields CDR1 MNHNS and CDR2 SASEGT. The CDR3 is 15 amino acids.

This sequence joins TRBV6-1 and TRBJ1-5; D call uncertain. V was trimmed by 8 bases and J by 0 bases, leaving 14 bases between them. This CDR3 is 15 amino acids long. The germline V gene encodes CDR1 MNHNS and CDR2 SASEGT. CDR3 DNA sequence: TGTGCCAGCGGGGAATGGCGGAATAGCAATCAGCCCCAGCATTTT. As protein: CASGEWRNSNQPQHF.

The chain combines TRBV7-3 with TRBJ1-2; D is uncertain. The length of the CDR3 is 13 residues. V lost 2 bases, J lost 4 bases, and 8 bases lay in between. CDR1 and CDR2 (germline): SGHTA, FQGTGA. CDR3: CASSLSSGYGYTF. CDR3 coding DNA: TGTGCCAGCAGCTTATCTTCAGGCTATGGCTACACCTTC.

The chain joins TRBV25-1 to TRBJ2-2; D may be TRBD2 (7 bases). V was cut by 10 bases and J by 6 bases, with 18 bases left in between. Germline values: CDR1 MGHDK, CDR2 SYGVNS. The length of the CDR3 is 14 residues. In DNA, the CDR3 is TGTGCCACCAAGCGGGACGGGGGCTCCGGGGAGCTGTTTTTT. This gives the protein CATKRDGGSGELFF.

The V and J genes are TRBV4-3 and TRBJ2-3; 9 bases map to TRBD2. Germline V CDR1 and CDR2: LGHNA, YSLEER. The ends lost 1 base at V and 0 bases at J; junction bases unmatched: 2. The length of the CDR3 is 16 residues. The CDR3 reads CASSQGLAESTDTQYF. CDR3 sequence (DNA): TGCGCCAGCAGCCAAGGACTAGCGGAAAGCACAGATACGCAGTATTTT.

The DNA of the CDR3 is TGTGCCAGCAGCGTTGGATTCAGGGAAGAGAAAGAGACCCAGTACTTC. Translation: CASSVGFREEKETQYF. The J gene is TRBJ2-5, the V gene TRBV7-9, with D perhaps TRBD1 (5 bases). Germline values: CDR1 SEHNR, CDR2 FQNEAQ (reference sequence). The ends were cut back, 5 bases at V and 3 bases at J, with 19 bases in the middle. This CDR3 contains 16 residues.

A note on this clone: This sample also contains other DNA sequences that code for the same CDR3. The chain links TRBV28 to TRBJ2-7; 7 bases line up with TRBD1. Germline V gives CDR1 MDHEN, CDR2 SYDVKM. V shed 5 bases and J 5 bases; nucleotides not matched to a gene: 3. This CDR3 contains 12 residues. For the CDR3, the DNA is TGTGCCAGCAGTACTACAGGGGACGAGCAGTACTTC. It yields the protein CASSTTGDEQYF.

The chain is built from TRBV30 and TRBJ2-7; TRBD1 might be the D (7 bases). V lost 0 bases to trimming and J lost 3 bases, with 15 bases between them. Germline V lookup: CDR1 GTSNPN, CDR2 SVGIG (reference sequence). CDR3 length: 15 amino acids. This CDR3 reads CAWSVPAGGHYEQYF. CDR3 bases: TGTGCCTGGAGTGTTCCGGCAGGGGGGCACTACGAGCAGTACTTC.

V gene TRBV6-1 combines with J gene TRBJ1-4; 11 bases map to TRBD1. There are 15 residues in the CDR3. The trim removed 1 base at V and 7 bases at J, leaving 2 bases unmatched. Germline lookup yields CDR1 MNHNS and CDR2 SASEGT. The chain's CDR3 is CASSEGGTGGEKLFF. CDR3 DNA: TGTGCCAGCAGTGAAGGGGGGACAGGGGGTGAAAAACTGTTTTTT.

J is TRBJ2-7 and V is TRBV29-1; no firm D call. The V gene's germline CDR1 is SQVTM and CDR2 ANQGSEA. V gave up 4 bases and J gave up 4 bases, with 8 bases separating them. The CDR3 has 11 residues. The CDR3 region has the DNA TGCAGCGTTGTTTGGGATTACGAGCAGTACTTC. Its protein is CSVVWDYEQYF.

This rearrangement joins TRBV6-5 to TRBJ1-3, with 11 bases that match TRBD1. The length of the CDR3 is 15 residues. Per the germline V gene, CDR1 is MNHEY and CDR2 is SVGAGI. With V trimmed by 7 bases and J by 2 bases, 4 bases remained unmatched. CDR3 DNA: TGTGCCAGCACCCCGGGACAGGGGGCTGGAAACACCATATATTTT. Translation gives CASTPGQGAGNTIYF.

CDR3 sequence reads: CASSDGLSDTQYF. The CDR3 DNA sequence: TGTGCCAGCAGCGATGGACTTTCAGATACGCAGTATTTT. This rearrangement joins TRBV11-2 to TRBJ2-3, with TRBD2 as a possible D gene (5 bases). Per the germline V gene, CDR1 is SGHAT and CDR2 is FQNNGV. This CDR3 has 13 residues. With 5 bases removed from V and 4 bases from J, the gap between germline ends came to 10 bases.

This chain connects TRBV10-3 to TRBJ2-2; 7 bases are shared with TRBD2. Germline assignment: CDR1 ENHRY and CDR2 SYGVKD. The CDR3 consists of 19 residues. The V and J ends lost 2 bases and 0 bases, in that order; junction bases with no gene match: 12. CDR3 DNA: TGTGCCATCAGTGAGGGCGGGAGAGAGACTTATGCGAACACCGGGGAGCTGTTTTTT. Protein sequence: CAISEGGRETYANTGELFF.

This chain links TRBV4-3 with TRBJ2-7, with 9 bases that match TRBD1. After removal of 7 bases from V and 6 bases from J, the junction contained 7 bases not matched to a gene. The CDR3 extends over 13 amino acids. Germline V lookup: CDR1 LGHNA, CDR2 YSLEER. CDR3 sequence reads: CASNPGQGCEQYF. CDR3 DNA sequence: TGCGCCAGCAACCCGGGACAGGGTTGCGAGCAGTACTTC.

This chain links TRBV4-3 with TRBJ2-2, with unresolved D. Trimming shortened V by 0 bases and J by 9 bases, and 11 bases separated the two germline ends. The CDR3 contains 14 residues. CDR1 is LGHNA and CDR2 is YSLEER in the germline V gene. The CDR3: CASSQDWVSRELFF. The DNA for the CDR3 is TGCGCCAGCAGCCAAGATTGGGTGTCCAGGGAGCTGTTTTTT.

The chain joins TRBV27 to TRBJ1-6; 8 bases map to TRBD1. V trimming: 2 bases; J trimming: 10 bases; junction bases outside the gene matches: 10. The CDR3 has 16 residues. Germline assignment: CDR1 MNHEY and CDR2 SMNVEV (reference sequence). The CDR3 bases are TGTGCCAGCAGTTTAGCGCCAGGGGGCGCGGGCTCACCCCTCCACTTT. Translating it yields CASSLAPGGAGSPLHF.

This sequence joins TRBV28 and TRBJ1-3, with a possible D match to TRBD1 (6 bases). This CDR3 spans 14 amino acids. Germline assignment: CDR1 MDHEN and CDR2 SYDVKM. V lost 2 bases, J lost 3 bases, and 8 bases lay in between. CDR3 DNA: TGTGCCAGCAGTTTAGGACAGCTTGGAAACACCATATATTTT. Residues: CASSLGQLGNTIYF.

This chain links TRBV28 with TRBJ2-3, with 9 bases that match TRBD1. Germline-derived CDR1 and CDR2 are MDHEN and SYDVKM. The J segment lost 1 base and the V segment lost 6 bases, leaving 5 bases of the junction unmatched. The CDR3 length is 15 residues. The CDR3 DNA reads as TGTGCCAGCAGAGGGACAGGGAGAGGCACAGATACGCAGTATTTT. Translating gives CASRGTGRGTDTQYF.

The J gene is TRBJ2-7, the V gene TRBV11-2; TRBD2 aligns across 8 bases. J was trimmed by 5 bases and V by 6 bases; bases with no gene match: 3. Germline V lookup: CDR1 SGHAT, CDR2 FQNNGV. The CDR3 consists of 12 residues. The DNA for the CDR3 is TGTGCCAGCAGTTCACTAGCGGACGAGCAGTACTTC. The encoded protein is CASSSLADEQYF.

Remarks on this clone: This sample also contains other DNA sequences that code for the same CDR3. The chain has TRBV5-6 and TRBJ1-1, with no clear D. V was trimmed by 0 bases and J by 5 bases, leaving 5 bases between them. From germline, CDR1 is SGHDT and CDR2 YYEEEE. The CDR3 spans 12 residues. This chain's CDR3 is CASSLGVTEAFF. CDR3 bases: TGTGCCAGCAGCTTGGGGGTGACTGAAGCTTTCTTT.

The genes are TRBV11-2 and TRBJ2-7; D unclear. CDR1 is SGHAT, CDR2 FQNNGV, per germline. The CDR3 has 13 amino acids. The ends were cut back, 1 base at V and 10 bases at J, with 14 bases in the middle. CDR3 amino acids: CASSLGAPVEQYF. For the CDR3, the DNA is TGTGCCAGCAGCTTAGGGGCCCCGGTCGAACAGTACTTC.